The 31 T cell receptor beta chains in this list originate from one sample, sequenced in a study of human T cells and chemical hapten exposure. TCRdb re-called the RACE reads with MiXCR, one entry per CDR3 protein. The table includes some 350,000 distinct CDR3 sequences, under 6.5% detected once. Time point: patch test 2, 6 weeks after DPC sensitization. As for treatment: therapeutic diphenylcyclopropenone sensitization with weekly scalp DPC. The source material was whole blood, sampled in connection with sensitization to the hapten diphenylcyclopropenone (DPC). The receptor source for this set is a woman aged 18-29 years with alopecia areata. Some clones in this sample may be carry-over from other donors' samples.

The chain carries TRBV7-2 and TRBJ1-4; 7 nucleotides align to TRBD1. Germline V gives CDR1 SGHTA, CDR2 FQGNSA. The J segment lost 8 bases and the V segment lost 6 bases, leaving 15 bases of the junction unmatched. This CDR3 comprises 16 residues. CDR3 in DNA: TGTGCCAGCAGACGGGGGGAGACAGGGATAGGAGAAAAACTGTTTTTT. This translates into CASRRGETGIGEKLFF.

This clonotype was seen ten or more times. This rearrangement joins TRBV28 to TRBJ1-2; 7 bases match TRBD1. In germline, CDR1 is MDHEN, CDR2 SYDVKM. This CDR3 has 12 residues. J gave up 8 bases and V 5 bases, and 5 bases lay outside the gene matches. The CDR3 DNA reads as TGTGCCAGCAGTATAAGGGGGCACGGCTACACCTTC. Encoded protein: CASSIRGHGYTF.

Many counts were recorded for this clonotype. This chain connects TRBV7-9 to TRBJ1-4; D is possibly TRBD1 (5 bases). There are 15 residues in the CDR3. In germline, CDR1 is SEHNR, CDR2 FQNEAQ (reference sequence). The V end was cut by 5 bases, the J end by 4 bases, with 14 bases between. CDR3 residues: CASSPGLGLNEKLFF. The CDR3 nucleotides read TGTGCCAGCAGCCCAGGGCTGGGGCTTAATGAAAAACTGTTTTTT.

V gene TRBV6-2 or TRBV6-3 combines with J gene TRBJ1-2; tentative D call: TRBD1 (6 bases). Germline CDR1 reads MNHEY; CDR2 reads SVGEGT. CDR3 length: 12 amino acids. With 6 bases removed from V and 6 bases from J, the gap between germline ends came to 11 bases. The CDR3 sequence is CASSPTGNGYTF. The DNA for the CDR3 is TGTGCCAGCAGCCCGACAGGAAATGGCTACACCTTC.

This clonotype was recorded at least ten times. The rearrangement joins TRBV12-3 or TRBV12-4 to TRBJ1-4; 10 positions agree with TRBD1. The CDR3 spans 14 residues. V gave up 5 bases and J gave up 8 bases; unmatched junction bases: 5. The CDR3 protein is CASSLGQGGEKLFF. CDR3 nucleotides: TGTGCCAGCAGTCTCGGACAGGGGGGAGAAAAACTGTTTTTT.

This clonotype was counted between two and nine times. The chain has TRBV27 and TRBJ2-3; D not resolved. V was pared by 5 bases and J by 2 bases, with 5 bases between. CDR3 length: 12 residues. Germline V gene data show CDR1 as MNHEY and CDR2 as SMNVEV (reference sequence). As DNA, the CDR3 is TGTGCCAGCAGTGGCGCCACAGATACGCAGTATTTT. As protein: CASSGATDTQYF.

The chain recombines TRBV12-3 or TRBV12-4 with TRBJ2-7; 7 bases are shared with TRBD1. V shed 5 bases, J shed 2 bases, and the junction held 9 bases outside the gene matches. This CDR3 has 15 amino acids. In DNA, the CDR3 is TGTGCCAGCAGTGACTCCCACAGGGGACCCTACGAGCAGTACTTC. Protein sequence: CASSDSHRGPYEQYF.

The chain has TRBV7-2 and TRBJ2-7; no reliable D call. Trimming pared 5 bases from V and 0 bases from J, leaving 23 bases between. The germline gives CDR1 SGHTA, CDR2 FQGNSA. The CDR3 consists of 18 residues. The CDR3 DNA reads TGTGCCAGCAGCCCAGTTTACGCAGCCCGCACCCTCTCCTACGAGCAGTACTTC. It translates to CASSPVYAARTLSYEQYF.

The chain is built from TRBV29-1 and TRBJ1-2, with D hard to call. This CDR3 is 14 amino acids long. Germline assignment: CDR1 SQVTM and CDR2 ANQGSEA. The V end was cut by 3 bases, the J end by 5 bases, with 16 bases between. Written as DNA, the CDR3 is TGCAGCGTTGACCGGACCCTGGACCTGTATGGCTACACCTTC. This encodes CSVDRTLDLYGYTF.

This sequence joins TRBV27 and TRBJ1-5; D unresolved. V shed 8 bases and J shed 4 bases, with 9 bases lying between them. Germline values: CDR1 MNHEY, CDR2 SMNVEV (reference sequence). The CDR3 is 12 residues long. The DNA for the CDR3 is TGTGCCAGCGGGGTGCCAAATCAGCCCCAGCATTTT. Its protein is CASGVPNQPQHF.

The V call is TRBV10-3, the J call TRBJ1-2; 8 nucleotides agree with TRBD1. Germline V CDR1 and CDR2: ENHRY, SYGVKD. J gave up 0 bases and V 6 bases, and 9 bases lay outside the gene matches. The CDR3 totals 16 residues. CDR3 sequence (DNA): TGTGCCATCAGATCCGGACAGGGCTACTCTAACTATGGCTACACCTTC. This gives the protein CAIRSGQGYSNYGYTF.

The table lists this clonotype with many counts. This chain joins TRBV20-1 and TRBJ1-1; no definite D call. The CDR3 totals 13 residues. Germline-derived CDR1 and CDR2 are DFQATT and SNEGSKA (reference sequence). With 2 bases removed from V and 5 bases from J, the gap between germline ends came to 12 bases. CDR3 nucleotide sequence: TGCAGTGCTAGATCGGCAGGCGGGACTGAAGCTTTCTTT. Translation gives CSARSAGGTEAFF.

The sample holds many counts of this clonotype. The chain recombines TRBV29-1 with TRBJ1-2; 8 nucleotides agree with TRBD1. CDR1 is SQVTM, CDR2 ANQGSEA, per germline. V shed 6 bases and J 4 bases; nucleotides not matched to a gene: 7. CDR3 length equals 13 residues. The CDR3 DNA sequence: TGCAGCGTCTTCAGGGGGCCCGGCTATGGCTACACCTTC. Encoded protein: CSVFRGPGYGYTF.

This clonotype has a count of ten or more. The CDR3: CASSEVVGSPLHF. The DNA of the CDR3 is TGTGCCAGCAGTGAAGTTGTGGGGTCACCCCTCCACTTT. The rearrangement links TRBV6-1 to TRBJ1-6, with D unresolved. V gave up 1 base and J gave up 10 bases, with 8 bases separating them. The CDR3 is 13 residues long. The germline gives CDR1 MNHNS, CDR2 SASEGT.

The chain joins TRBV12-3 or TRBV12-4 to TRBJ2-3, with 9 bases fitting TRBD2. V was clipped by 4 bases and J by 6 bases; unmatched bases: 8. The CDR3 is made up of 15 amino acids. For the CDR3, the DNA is TGTGCCAGCAGTTCGGGACTAGCCACCGGCGATACGCAGTATTTT. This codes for CASSSGLATGDTQYF.

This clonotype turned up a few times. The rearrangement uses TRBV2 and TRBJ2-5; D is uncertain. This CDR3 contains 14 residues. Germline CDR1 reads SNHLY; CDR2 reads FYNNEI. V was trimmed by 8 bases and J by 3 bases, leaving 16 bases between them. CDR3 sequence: CASYFRAQEETQYF. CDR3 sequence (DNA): TGTGCCAGCTATTTTCGGGCCCAGGAAGAGACCCAGTACTTC. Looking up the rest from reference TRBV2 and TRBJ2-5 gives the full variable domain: EPEVTQTPSHQVTQMGQEVILRCVPISNHLYFYWYRQILGQKVEFLVSFYNNEISEKSEIFDDQFSVERPDGSNFTLKIRSTKLEDSAMYFCASYFRAQEETQYFGPGTRLLVL.

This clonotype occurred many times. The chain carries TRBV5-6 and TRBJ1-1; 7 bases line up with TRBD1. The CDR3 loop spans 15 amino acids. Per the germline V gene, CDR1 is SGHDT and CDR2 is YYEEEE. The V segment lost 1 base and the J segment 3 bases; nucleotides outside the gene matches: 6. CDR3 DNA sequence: TGTGCCAGCAGCTTGATCCGGGACAGCTACACTGAAGCTTTCTTT. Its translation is CASSLIRDSYTEAFF. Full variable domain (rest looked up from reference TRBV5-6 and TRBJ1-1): DAGVTQSPTHLIKTRGQQVTLRCSPKSGHDTVSWYQQALGQGPQFIFQYYEEEERQRGNFPDRFSGHQFPNYSSELNVNALLLGDSALYLCASSLIRDSYTEAFFGQGTRLTVV.

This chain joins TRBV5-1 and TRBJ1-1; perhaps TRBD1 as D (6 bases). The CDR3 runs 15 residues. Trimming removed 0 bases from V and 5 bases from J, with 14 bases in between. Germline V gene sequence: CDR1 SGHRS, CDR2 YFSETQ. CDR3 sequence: CASSLGPLQGTEAFF. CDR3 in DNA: TGCGCCAGCAGCTTGGGGCCTCTCCAGGGGACTGAAGCTTTCTTT.

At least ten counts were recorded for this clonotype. The CDR3: CASSLQYSNQPQHF. As DNA, the CDR3 is TGTGCCAGCAGCTTACAATATAGCAATCAGCCCCAGCATTTT. This chain connects TRBV7-2 to TRBJ1-5; no reliable D call. V lost 2 bases to trimming and J lost 0 bases, with 5 bases between them. The CDR3 has 14 amino acids. The germline V gene has CDR1 SGHTA and CDR2 FQGNSA.

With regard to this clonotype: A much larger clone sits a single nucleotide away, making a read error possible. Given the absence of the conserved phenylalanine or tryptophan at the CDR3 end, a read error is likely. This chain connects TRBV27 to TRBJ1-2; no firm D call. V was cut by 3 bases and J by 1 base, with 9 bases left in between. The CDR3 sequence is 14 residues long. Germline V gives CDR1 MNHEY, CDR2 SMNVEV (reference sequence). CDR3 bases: TGTGCCAGCAGTTTCTCAGCCGATAACTATGGCTACACCCTC. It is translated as CASSFSADNYGYTL.

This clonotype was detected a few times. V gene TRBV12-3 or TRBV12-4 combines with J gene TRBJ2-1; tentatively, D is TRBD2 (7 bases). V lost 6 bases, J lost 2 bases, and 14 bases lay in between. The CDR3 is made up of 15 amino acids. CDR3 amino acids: CASRRGTNPYNEQFF. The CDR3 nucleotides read TGTGCCAGCAGGAGGGGGACTAACCCCTACAATGAGCAGTTCTTC.

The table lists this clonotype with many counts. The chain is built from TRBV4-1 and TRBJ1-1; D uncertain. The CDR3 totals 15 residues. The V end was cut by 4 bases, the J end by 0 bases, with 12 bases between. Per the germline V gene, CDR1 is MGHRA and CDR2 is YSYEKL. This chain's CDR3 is CASSPLLTMNTEAFF. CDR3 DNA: TGCGCCAGCAGCCCCCTCCTTACTATGAACACTGAAGCTTTCTTT.

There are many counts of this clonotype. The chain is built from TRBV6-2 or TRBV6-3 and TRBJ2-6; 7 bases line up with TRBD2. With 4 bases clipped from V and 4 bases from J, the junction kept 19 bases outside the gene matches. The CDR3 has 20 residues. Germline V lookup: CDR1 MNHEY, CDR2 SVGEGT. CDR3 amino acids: CASSFTHREAPHSGANVLTF. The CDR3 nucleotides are TGTGCCAGCAGTTTTACGCACCGGGAGGCCCCCCACTCCGGGGCCAACGTCCTGACTTTC.

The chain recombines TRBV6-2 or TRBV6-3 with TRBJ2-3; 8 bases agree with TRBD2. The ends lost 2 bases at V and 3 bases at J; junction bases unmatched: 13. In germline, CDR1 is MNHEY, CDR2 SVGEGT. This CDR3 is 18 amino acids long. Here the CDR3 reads CASSYPMWTSLETDTQYF. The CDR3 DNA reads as TGTGCCAGCAGTTACCCCATGTGGACTAGCCTTGAGACAGATACGCAGTATTTT.

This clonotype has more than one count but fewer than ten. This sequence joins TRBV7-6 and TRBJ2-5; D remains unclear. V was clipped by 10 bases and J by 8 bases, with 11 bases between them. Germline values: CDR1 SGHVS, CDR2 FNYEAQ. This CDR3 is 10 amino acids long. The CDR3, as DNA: TGTGCCACCGGATGGGGAACCCAGTACTTC. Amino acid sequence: CATGWGTQYF.

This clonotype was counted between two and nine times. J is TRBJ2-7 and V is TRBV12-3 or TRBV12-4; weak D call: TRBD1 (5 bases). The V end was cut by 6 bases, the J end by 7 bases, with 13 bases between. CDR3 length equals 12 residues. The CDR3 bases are TGTGCCAGCAGCCAAGGGGTAGGGGAGCAGTACTTC. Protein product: CASSQGVGEQYF.

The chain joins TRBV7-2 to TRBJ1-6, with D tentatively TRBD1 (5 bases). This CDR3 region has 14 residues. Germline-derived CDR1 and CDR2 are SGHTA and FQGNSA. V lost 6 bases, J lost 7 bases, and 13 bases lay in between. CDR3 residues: CASRKRDANSPLHF. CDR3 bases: TGTGCCAGCAGGAAACGGGACGCAAATTCACCCCTCCACTTT.

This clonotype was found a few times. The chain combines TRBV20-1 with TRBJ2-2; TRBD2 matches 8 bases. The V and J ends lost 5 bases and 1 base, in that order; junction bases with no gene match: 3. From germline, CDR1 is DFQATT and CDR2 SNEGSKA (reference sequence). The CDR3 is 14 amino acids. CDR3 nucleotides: TGCAGTGCTCCCGCGGGGGGGAACACCGGGGAGCTGTTTTTT. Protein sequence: CSAPAGGNTGELFF.

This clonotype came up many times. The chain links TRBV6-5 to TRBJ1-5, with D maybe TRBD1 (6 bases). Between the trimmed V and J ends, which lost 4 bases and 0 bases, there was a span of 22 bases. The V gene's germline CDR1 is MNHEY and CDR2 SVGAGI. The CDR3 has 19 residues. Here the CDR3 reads CASSSTGTYRAVSNQPQHF. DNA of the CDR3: TGTGCCAGCAGTTCCACCGGGACGTACAGGGCGGTTAGCAATCAGCCCCAGCATTTT.

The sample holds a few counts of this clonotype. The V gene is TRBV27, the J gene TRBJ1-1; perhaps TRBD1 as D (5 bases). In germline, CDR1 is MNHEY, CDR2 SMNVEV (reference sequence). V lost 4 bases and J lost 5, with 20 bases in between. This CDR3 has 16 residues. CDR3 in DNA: TGTGCCAGCAGTTCCCCTTTATGGGGGGGTCGGACTGAAGCTTTCTTT. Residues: CASSSPLWGGRTEAFF.

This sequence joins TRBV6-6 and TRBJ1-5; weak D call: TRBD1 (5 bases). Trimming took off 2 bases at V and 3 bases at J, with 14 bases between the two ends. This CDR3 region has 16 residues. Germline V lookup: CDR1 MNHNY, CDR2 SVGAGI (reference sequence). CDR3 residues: CASSYGAQGLNQPQHF. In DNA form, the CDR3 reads TGTGCCAGCAGTTACGGGGCGCAGGGCCTCAATCAGCCCCAGCATTTT.